This record covers a single T cell receptor beta chain. Germline CDR1 SGHTA, CDR2 FQGNSA. This CDR3 has 15 residues. V was trimmed by 4 bases and J by 4 bases, leaving 16 bases between them. Original analysis: From reference gene primer amplification, estimates of nucleated cell counts were derived. Using immunoSEQ multiplex PCR, the repertoire was profiled, and TCRdb retains in-frame clones only, with some absent. The V and J calls and clone size are taken from that table; D and trimming were inferred from the DNA. In the table there are roughly 260,000 clones, roughly nine tenths of which are singletons. The data derive from a study of blood T cell repertoires in COVID-19. Looking at the study overall: The United States, Italy and Spain supplied acute and convalescent COVID-19 samples. The analysed material was cDNA or gDNA that came from T cells, B-cell-depleted T cells, or PBMCs.

V usage is TRBV7-2 and J usage is TRBJ2-5; a possible D gene is TRBD2 (7 bases). This clonotype was obtained from a woman between 45 and 65 years old who had recovered from COVID-19. The specimen sequenced was peripheral blood. CDR3 DNA: TGTGCCAGCAGCTCCCAAAGGGGGGGGCGAGAGACCCAGTACTTC. It is translated as CASSSQRGGRETQYF.